The 23 T cell receptor beta chains reported below all come from one sample, sequenced in a study of T cell clones after liver transplantation. The table came from immunoSEQ multiplex PCR; TCRdb's copy has only in-frame clones and leaves some out. Here the sample spans more than 95,000 clones, 90% being singletons. The input for sequencing was CD4+ T cells from blood, taken 12 months after liver transplant. The receptor source for this set is a human patient who received a liver transplant. Some T cells may be the graft donor's.

The chain combines TRBV7-3 with TRBJ2-1; 7 nucleotides match TRBD2. The CDR3 is 15 residues long. Trimming at V came to 4 bases and at J to 0 bases, leaving 3 bases not matched to a gene. Germline lookup yields CDR1 SGHTA and CDR2 FQGTGA. The CDR3 region has the DNA TGTGCCAGCAGCTCCCGACTAGCCTCCTACAATGAGCAGTTCTTC. It is translated as CASSSRLASYNEQFF. Full variable domain (outside the CDR3, taken from reference TRBV7-3 and TRBJ2-1): GAGVSQTPSNKVTEKGKYVELRCDPISGHTALYWYRQSLGQGPEFLIYFQGTGAADDSGLPNDRFFAVRPEGSVSTLKIQRTERGDSAVYLCASSSRLASYNEQFFGPGTRLTVL.

The rearrangement uses TRBV15 and TRBJ1-5, with D possibly matching TRBD1 (6 bases). Germline V gene data show CDR1 as LNHNV and CDR2 as YYDKDF (reference sequence). The CDR3 sequence is 14 residues long. Trimming stripped 0 bases from V and 6 bases from J, with 9 bases between. The CDR3 sequence is CATSREPRGQPQHF. The CDR3 bases are TGTGCCACCAGCAGAGAACCCAGGGGTCAGCCCCAGCATTTT.

The V gene is TRBV19, the J gene TRBJ2-1; weak D call: TRBD1 (6 bases). CDR1 is LNHDA and CDR2 is SQIVND in the germline V gene (reference sequence). This CDR3 has 15 amino acids. The V gene lost 5 bases and the J gene lost 4 bases, with 15 bases spanning the gap. In DNA form, the CDR3 reads TGTGCCAGTAGTTCATCCGGGACAAGTTACAATGAGCAGTTCTTC. This translates into CASSSSGTSYNEQFF.

This chain uses TRBV29-1 with TRBJ2-7, with 8 bases aligning to TRBD1. Germline CDR1 and CDR2: SQVTM and ANQGSEA. V gave up 4 bases and J gave up 6 bases; unmatched junction bases: 11. The CDR3 has 14 amino acids. CDR3: CSVGLGTGVTEQYF. CDR3 DNA sequence: TGCAGCGTTGGGCTCGGGACAGGTGTTACCGAGCAGTACTTC.

The chain uses TRBV7-3 and TRBJ2-5; 9 nucleotides line up with TRBD1. Germline loops: CDR1 SGHTA, CDR2 FQGTGA. The CDR3 is 16 residues long. After removal of 1 base from V and 5 bases from J, the junction contained 8 bases not matched to a gene. CDR3 coding DNA: TGTGCCAGCAGCTTAAGTAGGACAGGGGTAGGGGAGACCCAGTACTTC. Translation: CASSLSRTGVGETQYF. Variable domain in full (rest from reference TRBV7-3 and TRBJ2-5): GAGVSQTPSNKVTEKGKYVELRCDPISGHTALYWYRQSLGQGPEFLIYFQGTGAADDSGLPNDRFFAVRPEGSVSTLKIQRTERGDSAVYLCASSLSRTGVGETQYFGPGTRLLVL.

The gene calls are TRBV9 and TRBJ2-1; TRBD2 agrees at 8 bases. CDR1 and CDR2 from the germline V gene are SGDLS and YYNGEE. J was trimmed by 7 bases and V by 0 bases; bases with no gene match: 6. CDR3 size: 15 residues. The CDR3 DNA is TGTGCCAGCAGCGTAGCCGGGAGGGCCGTGAATGAGCAGTTCTTC. It codes for CASSVAGRAVNEQFF.

This sequence joins TRBV5-1 and TRBJ2-2, with D perhaps given as TRBD1 or TRBD2 (5 bases each). The V end was cut by 5 bases, the J end by 1 base, with 9 bases between. Per the germline V gene, CDR1 is SGHRS and CDR2 is YFSETQ. The CDR3 covers 14 residues. DNA of the CDR3: TGCGCCAGCAGAACGGGACGGAACACCGGGGAGCTGTTTTTT. As protein: CASRTGRNTGELFF.

This chain connects TRBV5-1 to TRBJ1-1; TRBD1 matches 7 bases. The V and J ends lost 3 bases and 3 bases, in that order; junction bases with no gene match: 8. The CDR3 covers 15 residues. Germline CDR1 SGHRS, CDR2 YFSETQ. The CDR3 reads CASSSWTGTDTEAFF. CDR3 nucleotides: TGCGCCAGCAGCTCCTGGACAGGTACTGACACTGAAGCTTTCTTT.

As to this clone: Other DNA sequences of this sample code for an identical CDR3. The V and J genes are TRBV18 and TRBJ2-3; no clear D. V was trimmed by 3 bases and J by 0 bases, leaving 10 bases between them. The CDR3 length is 15 residues. Germline CDR1 KGHSH, CDR2 LQKENI. The CDR3, as DNA: TGTGCCAGCTCACCCCCCATCCAGAGCACAGATACGCAGTATTTT. Amino acid sequence: CASSPPIQSTDTQYF.

The chain recombines TRBV11-2 with TRBJ2-1; TRBD2 is a possible D gene (6 bases). This CDR3 is built from 16 residues. Germline CDR1 and CDR2: SGHAT and FQNNGV. With 2 bases removed from V and 9 bases from J, the gap between germline ends came to 20 bases. In DNA form, the CDR3 reads TGTGCCAGCAGCTTATTGGGGACTTCTCAACGCAGTGAGCAGTTCTTC. It encodes CASSLLGTSQRSEQFF.

The chain joins TRBV19 to TRBJ2-5; D is perhaps TRBD1 (6 bases). CDR1 LNHDA and CDR2 SQIVND come from the germline V gene (reference sequence). The V and J ends lost 5 bases and 4 bases respectively, with 11 bases between them. The CDR3 is 13 residues long. In DNA form, the CDR3 reads TGTGCCAGTAGTCCAGGGGTTGCAGAGACCCAGTACTTC. Amino acids: CASSPGVAETQYF. Full variable domain (rest looked up from reference TRBV19 and TRBJ2-5): DGGITQSPKYLFRKEGQNVTLSCEQNLNHDAMYWYRQDPGQGLRLIYYSQIVNDFQKGDIAEGYSVSREKKESFPLTVTSAQKNPTAFYLCASSPGVAETQYFGPGTRLLVL.

The sample holds a few counts of this clone. The chain employs TRBV6-5 and TRBJ2-5; 10 bases map to TRBD2. Unmatched junction bases numbered 8, after V lost 4 bases and J lost 6 bases. This CDR3 spans 15 amino acids. Germline assignment: CDR1 MNHEY and CDR2 SVGAGI. CDR3 coding DNA: TGTGCCAGCAGTTCGGAACTAGCGGGAATGAAGACCCAGTACTTC. Protein product: CASSSELAGMKTQYF.

Written as DNA, the CDR3 is TGTGCCAGCAGCTTGTCGCAGACGAACACTGAAGCTTTCTTT. Its translation: CASSLSQTNTEAFF. This chain joins TRBV7-9 and TRBJ1-1; unclear D gene. The CDR3 is made up of 14 amino acids. Germline V gene data show CDR1 as SEHNR and CDR2 as FQNEAQ (reference sequence). Deletions cut 3 bases from V and 1 base from J, with 9 bases between.

The chain carries TRBV4-2 and TRBJ1-2; TRBD1 matches 7 bases. CDR3 length equals 18 residues. V lost 0 bases, J lost 0 bases, and 10 bases stayed unmatched. CDR1 is LGHNA and CDR2 is YNFKEQ in the germline V gene. CDR3 amino acids: CASSQEAPGTDTNYGYTF. The DNA for the CDR3 is TGTGCCAGCAGCCAAGAGGCCCCCGGGACAGATACTAACTATGGCTACACCTTC.

The chain is built from TRBV10-3 and TRBJ2-2; 9 bases agree with TRBD1. Trimming took 7 bases from V and 6 from J; bases not matched to a gene: 9. In germline, CDR1 is ENHRY, CDR2 SYGVKD. The CDR3 extends over 15 amino acids. The CDR3 sequence: CAIKSGQGMPGELFF. The CDR3 DNA reads TGTGCCATCAAATCGGGACAGGGAATGCCCGGGGAGCTGTTTTTT.

CDR3 DNA sequence: TGCGCCAGCAGCTTGGACACTAGCGGGGTCAATGAGCAGTTCTTC. Protein: CASSLDTSGVNEQFF. The chain is built from TRBV5-1 and TRBJ2-1, with 10 bases fitting TRBD2. The junction had 3 bases not matched to a gene; V was cut back by 0 bases and J by 6 bases. This CDR3 is 15 amino acids long. Germline V gene sequence: CDR1 SGHRS, CDR2 YFSETQ.

The J gene is TRBJ2-7, the V gene TRBV7-9; a weak D match, TRBD1 (7 bases). The ends were cut back, 5 bases at V and 4 bases at J, with 18 bases in the middle. The CDR3 consists of 15 residues. The V gene's germline CDR1 is SEHNR and CDR2 FQNEAQ (reference sequence). DNA of the CDR3: TGTGCCAGCAGCCCCCAGGGGGGAGGAGGGTACGAGCAGTACTTC. The encoded protein is CASSPQGGGGYEQYF. The full variable domain, in which reference TRBV7-9 and TRBJ2-7 provide the parts outside the CDR3, is DTGVSQNPRHKITKRGQNVTFRCDPISEHNRLYWYRQTLGQGPEFLTYFQNEAQLEKSRLLSDRFSAERPKGSFSTLEIQRTEQGDSAMYLCASSPQGGGGYEQYFGPGTRLTVT.

This clone was seen a few times. This chain uses TRBV7-9 with TRBJ1-1; D is unclear. CDR1 is SEHNR and CDR2 is FQNEAQ in the germline V gene (reference sequence). Trimming removed 3 bases from V and 10 bases from J, with 12 bases in between. The length of the CDR3 is 12 residues. The CDR3: CASSLDSVGAFF. Here the CDR3 DNA reads TGTGCCAGCAGCTTGGACTCAGTGGGAGCTTTCTTT.

This chain links TRBV5-1 with TRBJ2-1; no clear D gene. Germline CDR1 and CDR2: SGHRS and YFSETQ. V was shortened by 0 bases and J by 5 bases, with 12 bases between the two germline ends. The CDR3 sequence is 15 residues long. The CDR3 loop is CASSLGQFAHNEQFF. The CDR3, as DNA: TGCGCCAGCAGCTTGGGCCAGTTTGCACACAATGAGCAGTTCTTC.

This clone appeared once. The V and J genes are TRBV28 and TRBJ1-5; D may be TRBD1 (5 bases). The CDR3 covers 15 residues. Germline V gene sequence: CDR1 MDHEN, CDR2 SYDVKM. V shed 3 bases and J shed 1 base, with 10 bases lying between them. CDR3 sequence reads: CASSFSGASNQPQHF. CDR3 DNA: TGTGCCAGCAGTTTCTCCGGGGCGAGCAATCAGCCCCAGCATTTT. Full variable domain (remainder filled in from reference TRBV28 and TRBJ1-5): DVKVTQSSRYLVKRTGEKVFLECVQDMDHENMFWYRQDPGLGLRLIYFSYDVKMKEKGDIPEGYSVSREKKERFSLILESASTNQTSMYLCASSFSGASNQPQHFGDGTRLSIL.

This rearrangement joins TRBV19 to TRBJ2-6, with unresolved D. The CDR3 runs to 14 residues. CDR1 LNHDA and CDR2 SQIVND come from the germline V gene (reference sequence). Trimming cost V 5 bases and J 4 bases, with 9 bases left between them. The CDR3 DNA reads as TGTGCCAGTAGTGTAAAGAGGGGGGCCAACGTCCTGACTTTC. This translates into CASSVKRGANVLTF.

This sequence joins TRBV5-5 and TRBJ2-5; 14 bases map to TRBD2. The ends lost 0 bases at V and 5 bases at J; junction bases unmatched: 3. The CDR3 covers 16 residues. CDR1 SGHKS and CDR2 YYEKEE come from the germline V gene (reference sequence). The CDR3 DNA follows: TGTGCCAGCAGCTTGGGACTAGCGGGAGGGTGGGAGACCCAGTACTTC. This encodes CASSLGLAGGWETQYF.

The chain recombines TRBV6-1 with TRBJ1-3; D ambiguous. This CDR3 is 15 amino acids long. V was trimmed by 7 bases and J by 0 bases, leaving 13 bases between them. Germline assignment: CDR1 MNHNS and CDR2 SASEGT. CDR3 region: CASTEVHFSGNTIYF. As DNA, the CDR3 is TGTGCCAGCACCGAAGTGCACTTCTCTGGAAACACCATATATTTT.